This note documents a single TCR beta chain sequence. Its antigen is undetermined. Between the trimmed V and J ends, which lost 1 base and 3 bases, there was a span of 14 bases. The germline CDR1 and CDR2 sequences are LGHNA and YSLEER. The CDR3 sequence is 16 residues long. This entry comes from a study of cytomegalovirus exposure and HLA in healthy donors. Study-level findings and limits: The study recorded fewer than 200 TCR beta chains that were cytomegalovirus-associated. In a later analysis, V- and J-gene trimming of beta chains associated with a DCLRE1C missense variant, replicated independently.

The PCR made use of 60 Vbeta and 13 Jbeta primers. Assay: immunoSEQ multiplex PCR; the TCRdb copy retains only in-frame clones and omits some. The sample contains approximately 160,000 clones, about 80% of which appear only once. This receptor was taken from a man younger than 40 in good health and CMV-seropositive. The chain has TRBV4-3 and TRBJ2-3, with unresolved D. The specimen sequenced was PBMCs. The CDR3 DNA sequence: TGCGCCAGCAGCCAAGTTAGCAGATCCGGTACAGATACGCAGTATTTT. Residues: CASSQVSRSGTDTQYF.